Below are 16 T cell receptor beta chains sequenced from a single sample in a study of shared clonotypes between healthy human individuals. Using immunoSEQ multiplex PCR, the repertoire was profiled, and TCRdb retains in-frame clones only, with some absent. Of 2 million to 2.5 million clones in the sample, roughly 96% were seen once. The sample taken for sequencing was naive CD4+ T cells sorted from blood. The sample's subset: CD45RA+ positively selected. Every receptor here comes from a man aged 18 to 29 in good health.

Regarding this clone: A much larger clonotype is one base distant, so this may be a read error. The CDR3 region has the DNA TGTGGCGCGGGTCAGGGGTTCCAGGAGACCCAGCACTTC. Translation: CGAGQGFQETQHF. This sequence joins TRBV30 and TRBJ2-5; D may be TRBD1 (6 bases). Per the germline V gene, CDR1 is GTSNPN and CDR2 is SVGIG (reference sequence). The CDR3 is 13 amino acids.

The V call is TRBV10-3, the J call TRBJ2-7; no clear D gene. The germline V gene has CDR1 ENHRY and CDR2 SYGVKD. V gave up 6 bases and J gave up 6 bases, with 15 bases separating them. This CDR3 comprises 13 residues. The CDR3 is CAISQEYDGEQYF. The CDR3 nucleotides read TGTGCCATCAGCCAAGAGTACGATGGCGAGCAGTACTTC.

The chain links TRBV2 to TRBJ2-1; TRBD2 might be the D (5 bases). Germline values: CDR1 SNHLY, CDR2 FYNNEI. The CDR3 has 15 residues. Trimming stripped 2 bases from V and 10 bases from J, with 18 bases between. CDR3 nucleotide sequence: TGTGCCAGCAGTGAAACGCGGGCGTTTGAAAGGGAGCAGTTCTTC. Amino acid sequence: CASSETRAFEREQFF.

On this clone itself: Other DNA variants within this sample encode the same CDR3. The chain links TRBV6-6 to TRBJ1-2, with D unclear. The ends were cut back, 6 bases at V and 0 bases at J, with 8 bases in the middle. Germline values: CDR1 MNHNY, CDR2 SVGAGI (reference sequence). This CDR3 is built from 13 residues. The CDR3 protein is CASRTGANYGYTF. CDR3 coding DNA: TGTGCCAGCAGAACTGGAGCTAACTATGGCTACACCTTC.

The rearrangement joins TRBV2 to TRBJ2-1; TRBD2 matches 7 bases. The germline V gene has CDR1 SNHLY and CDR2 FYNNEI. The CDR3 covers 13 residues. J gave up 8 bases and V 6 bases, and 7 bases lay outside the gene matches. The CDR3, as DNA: TGTGCCAGCAGCGCAACTAGCGTCTATGAGCAGTTCTTC. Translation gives CASSATSVYEQFF. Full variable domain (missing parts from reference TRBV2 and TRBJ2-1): EPEVTQTPSHQVTQMGQEVILRCVPISNHLYFYWYRQILGQKVEFLVSFYNNEISEKSEIFDDQFSVERPDGSNFTLKIRSTKLEDSAMYFCASSATSVYEQFFGPGTRLTVL.

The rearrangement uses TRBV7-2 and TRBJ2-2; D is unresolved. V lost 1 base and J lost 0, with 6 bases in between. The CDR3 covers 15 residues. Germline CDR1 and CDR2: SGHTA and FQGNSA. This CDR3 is CASSLDRANTGELFF. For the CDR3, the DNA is TGTGCCAGCAGCTTAGACCGGGCGAACACCGGGGAGCTGTTTTTT.

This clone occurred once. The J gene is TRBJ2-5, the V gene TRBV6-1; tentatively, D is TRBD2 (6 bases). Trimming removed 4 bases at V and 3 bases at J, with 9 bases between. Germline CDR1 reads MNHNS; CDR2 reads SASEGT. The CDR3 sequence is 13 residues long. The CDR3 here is CASSGGGKETQYF. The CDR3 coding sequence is TGTGCCAGCAGTGGCGGCGGGAAAGAGACCCAGTACTTC.

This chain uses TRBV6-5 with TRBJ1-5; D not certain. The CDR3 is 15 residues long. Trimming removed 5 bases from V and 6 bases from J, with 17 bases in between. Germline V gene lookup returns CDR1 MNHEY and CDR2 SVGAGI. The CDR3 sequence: CASSTFKSRGQPQHF. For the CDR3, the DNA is TGTGCCAGCAGTACCTTTAAGTCTCGGGGTCAGCCCCAGCATTTT.

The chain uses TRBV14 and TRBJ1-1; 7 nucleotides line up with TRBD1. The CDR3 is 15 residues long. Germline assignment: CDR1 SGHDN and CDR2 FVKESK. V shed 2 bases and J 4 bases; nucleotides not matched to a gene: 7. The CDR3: CASSQLDRAVTEAFF. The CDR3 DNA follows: TGTGCCAGCAGCCAACTCGACAGGGCGGTCACTGAAGCTTTCTTT.

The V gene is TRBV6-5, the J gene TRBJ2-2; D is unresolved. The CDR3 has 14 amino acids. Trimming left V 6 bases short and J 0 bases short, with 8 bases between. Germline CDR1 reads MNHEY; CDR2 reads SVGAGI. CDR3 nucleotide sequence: TGTGCCAGCAGAATGGGGTCGAACACCGGGGAGCTGTTTTTT. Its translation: CASRMGSNTGELFF.

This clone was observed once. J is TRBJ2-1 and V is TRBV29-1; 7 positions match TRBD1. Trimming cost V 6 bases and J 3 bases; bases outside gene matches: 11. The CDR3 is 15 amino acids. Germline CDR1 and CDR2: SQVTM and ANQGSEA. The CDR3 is CSVKMTGYLYNEQFF. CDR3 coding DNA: TGCAGCGTGAAAATGACAGGGTACCTCTACAATGAGCAGTTCTTC.

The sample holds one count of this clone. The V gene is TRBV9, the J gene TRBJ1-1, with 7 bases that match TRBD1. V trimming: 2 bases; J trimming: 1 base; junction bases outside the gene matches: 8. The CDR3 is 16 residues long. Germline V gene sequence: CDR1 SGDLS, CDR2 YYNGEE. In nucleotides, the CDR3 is TGTGCCAGCAGCGTCGGGCGGACAGGAGGGAACACTGAAGCTTTCTTT. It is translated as CASSVGRTGGNTEAFF.

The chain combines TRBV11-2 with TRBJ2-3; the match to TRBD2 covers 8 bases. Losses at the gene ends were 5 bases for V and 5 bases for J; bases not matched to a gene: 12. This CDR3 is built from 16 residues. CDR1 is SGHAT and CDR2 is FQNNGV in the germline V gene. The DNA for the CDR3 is TGTGCCAGCAGCCCCGTGGGCGGGGGGCCGGTAGATACGCAGTATTTT. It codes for CASSPVGGGPVDTQYF. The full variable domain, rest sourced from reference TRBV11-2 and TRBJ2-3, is EAGVAQSPRYKIIEKRQSVAFWCNPISGHATLYWYQQILGQGPKLLIQFQNNGVVDDSQLPKDRFSAERLKGVDSTLKIQPAKLEDSAVYLCASSPVGGGPVDTQYFGPGTRLTVL.

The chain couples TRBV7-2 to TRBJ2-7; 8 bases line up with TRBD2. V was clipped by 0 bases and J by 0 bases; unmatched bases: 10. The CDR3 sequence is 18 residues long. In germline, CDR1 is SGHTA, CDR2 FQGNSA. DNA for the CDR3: TGTGCCAGCAGCTTAGCCCCTTGGGCTAGCGGGTCCTCCTACGAGCAGTACTTC. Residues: CASSLAPWASGSSYEQYF.

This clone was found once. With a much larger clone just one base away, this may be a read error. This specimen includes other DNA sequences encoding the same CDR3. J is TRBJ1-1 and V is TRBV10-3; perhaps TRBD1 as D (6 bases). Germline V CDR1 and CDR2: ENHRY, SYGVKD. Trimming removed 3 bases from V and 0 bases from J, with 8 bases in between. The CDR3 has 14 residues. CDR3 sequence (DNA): TGTGCCATCAGTGAAGACAGGCTGAACACTGAAGCTTTCTTT. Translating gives CAISEDRLNTEAFF.

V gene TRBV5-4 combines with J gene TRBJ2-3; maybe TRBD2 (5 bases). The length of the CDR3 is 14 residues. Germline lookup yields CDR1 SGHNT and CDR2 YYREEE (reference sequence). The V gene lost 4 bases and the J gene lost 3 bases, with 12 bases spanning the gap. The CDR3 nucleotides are TGTGCCAGCAGCCCGGACTCTCGGACAGATACGCAGTATTTT. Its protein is CASSPDSRTDTQYF.